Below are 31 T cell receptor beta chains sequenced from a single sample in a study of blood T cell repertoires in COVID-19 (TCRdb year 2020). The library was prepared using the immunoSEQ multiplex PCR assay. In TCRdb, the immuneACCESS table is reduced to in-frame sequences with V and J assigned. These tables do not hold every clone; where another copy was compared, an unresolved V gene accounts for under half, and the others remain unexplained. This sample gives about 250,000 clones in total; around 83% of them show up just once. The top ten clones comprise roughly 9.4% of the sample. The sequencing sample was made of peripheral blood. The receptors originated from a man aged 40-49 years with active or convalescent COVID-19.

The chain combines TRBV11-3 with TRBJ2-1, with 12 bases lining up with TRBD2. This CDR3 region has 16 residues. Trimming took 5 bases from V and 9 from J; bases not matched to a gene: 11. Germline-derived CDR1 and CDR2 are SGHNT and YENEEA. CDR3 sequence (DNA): TGTGCCAGCAGCAATTGGACTAGCGGGATACATTCTGAGCAGTTCTTC. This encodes CASSNWTSGIHSEQFF.

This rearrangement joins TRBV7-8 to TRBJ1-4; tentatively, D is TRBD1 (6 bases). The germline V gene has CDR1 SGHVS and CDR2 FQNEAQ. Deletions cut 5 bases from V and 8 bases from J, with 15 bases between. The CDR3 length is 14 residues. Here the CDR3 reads CASSPPGVREKLFF. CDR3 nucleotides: TGTGCCAGCAGCCCTCCAGGGGTCCGAGAAAAACTGTTTTTT.

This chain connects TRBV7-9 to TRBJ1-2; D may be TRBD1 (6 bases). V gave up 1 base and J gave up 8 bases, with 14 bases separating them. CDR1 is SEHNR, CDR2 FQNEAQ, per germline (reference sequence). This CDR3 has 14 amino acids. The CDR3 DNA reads TGTGCCAGCAGCTTAGGTGGGGGGGCGTTCGGCTACACCTTC. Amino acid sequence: CASSLGGGAFGYTF.

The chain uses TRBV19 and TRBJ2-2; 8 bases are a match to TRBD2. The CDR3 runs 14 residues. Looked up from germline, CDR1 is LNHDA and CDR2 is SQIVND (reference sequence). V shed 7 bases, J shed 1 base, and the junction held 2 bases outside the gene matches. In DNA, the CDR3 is TGTGCCAGTACTCTAGCGGGGAACACCGGGGAGCTGTTTTTT. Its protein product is CASTLAGNTGELFF.

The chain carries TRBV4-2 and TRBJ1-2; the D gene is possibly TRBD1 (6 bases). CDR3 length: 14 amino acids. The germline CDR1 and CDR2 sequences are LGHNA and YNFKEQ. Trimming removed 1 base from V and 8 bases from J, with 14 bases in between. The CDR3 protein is CASSQGDMPWGYTF. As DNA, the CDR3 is TGTGCCAGCAGCCAAGGGGACATGCCCTGGGGCTACACCTTC.

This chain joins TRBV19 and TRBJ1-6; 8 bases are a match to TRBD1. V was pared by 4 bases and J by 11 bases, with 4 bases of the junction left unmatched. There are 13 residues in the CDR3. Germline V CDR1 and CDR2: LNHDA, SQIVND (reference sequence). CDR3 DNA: TGTGCCAGTAGTACGGACAGGGAGGCACCCCTCCACTTT. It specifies CASSTDREAPLHF.

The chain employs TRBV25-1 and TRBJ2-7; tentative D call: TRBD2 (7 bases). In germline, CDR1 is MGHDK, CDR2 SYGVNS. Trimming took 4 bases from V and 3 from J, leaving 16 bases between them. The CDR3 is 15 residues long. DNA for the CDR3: TGTGCCAGCAGTGGATGGACAGCGGGGAACTACGAGCAGTACTTC. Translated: CASSGWTAGNYEQYF.

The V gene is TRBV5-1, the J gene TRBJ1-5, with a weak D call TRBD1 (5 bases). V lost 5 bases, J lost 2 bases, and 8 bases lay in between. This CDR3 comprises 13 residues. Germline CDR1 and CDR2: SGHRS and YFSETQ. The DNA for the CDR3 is TGCGCCAGCAGAACAGGAGGCAATCAGCCCCAGCATTTT. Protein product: CASRTGGNQPQHF.

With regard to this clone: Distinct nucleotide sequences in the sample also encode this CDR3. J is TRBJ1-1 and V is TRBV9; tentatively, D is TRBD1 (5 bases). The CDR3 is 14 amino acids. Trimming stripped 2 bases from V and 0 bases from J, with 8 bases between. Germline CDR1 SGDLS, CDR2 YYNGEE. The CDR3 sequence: CASSVGGMNTEAFF. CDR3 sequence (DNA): TGTGCCAGCAGCGTTGGGGGGATGAACACTGAAGCTTTCTTT.

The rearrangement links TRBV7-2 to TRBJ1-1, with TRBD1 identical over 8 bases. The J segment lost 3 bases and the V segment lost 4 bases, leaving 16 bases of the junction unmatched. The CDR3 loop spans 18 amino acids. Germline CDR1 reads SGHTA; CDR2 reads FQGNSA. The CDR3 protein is CASSSKAPGQGRDTEAFF. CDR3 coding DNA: TGTGCCAGCAGCTCCAAAGCTCCAGGACAGGGTCGAGACACTGAAGCTTTCTTT.

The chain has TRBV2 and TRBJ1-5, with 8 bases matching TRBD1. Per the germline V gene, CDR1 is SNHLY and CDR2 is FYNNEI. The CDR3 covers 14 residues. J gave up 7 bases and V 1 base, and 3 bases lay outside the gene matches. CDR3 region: CASSEETGAQPQHF. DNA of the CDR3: TGTGCCAGCAGTGAAGAGACAGGGGCCCAGCCCCAGCATTTT.

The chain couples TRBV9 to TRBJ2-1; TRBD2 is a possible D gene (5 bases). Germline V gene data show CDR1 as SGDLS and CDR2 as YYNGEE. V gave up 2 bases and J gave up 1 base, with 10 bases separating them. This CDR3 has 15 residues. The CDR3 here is CASSVGAVSYNEQFF. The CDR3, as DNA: TGTGCCAGCAGCGTTGGAGCGGTTTCCTACAATGAGCAGTTCTTC.

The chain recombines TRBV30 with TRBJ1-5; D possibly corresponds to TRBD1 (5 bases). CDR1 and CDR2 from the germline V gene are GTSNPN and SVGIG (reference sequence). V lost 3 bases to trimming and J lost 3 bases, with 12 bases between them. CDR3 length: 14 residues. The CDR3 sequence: CAWSPGGFNQPQHF. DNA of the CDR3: TGTGCCTGGAGCCCCGGGGGATTCAATCAGCCCCAGCATTTT.

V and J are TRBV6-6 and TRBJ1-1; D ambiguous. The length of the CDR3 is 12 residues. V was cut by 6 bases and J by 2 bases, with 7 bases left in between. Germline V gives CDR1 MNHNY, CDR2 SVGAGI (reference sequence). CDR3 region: CASRVSNTEAFF. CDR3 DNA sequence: TGTGCCAGCAGGGTCAGTAACACTGAAGCTTTCTTT.

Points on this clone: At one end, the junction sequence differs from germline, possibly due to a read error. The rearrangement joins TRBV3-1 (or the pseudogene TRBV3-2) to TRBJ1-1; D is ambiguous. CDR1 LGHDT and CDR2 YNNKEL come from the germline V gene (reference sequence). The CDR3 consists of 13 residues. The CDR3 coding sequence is TGTGCCAGCAGCCAATCTCGCAACAGTGAAGCTTTCTTT. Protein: CASSQSRNSEAFF.

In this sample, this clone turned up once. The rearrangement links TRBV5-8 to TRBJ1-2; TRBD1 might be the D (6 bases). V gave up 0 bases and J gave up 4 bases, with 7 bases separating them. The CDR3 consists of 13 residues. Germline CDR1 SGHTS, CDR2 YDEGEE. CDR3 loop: CASSLGGPYGYTF. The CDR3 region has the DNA TGTGCCAGCAGCTTGGGGGGGCCCTATGGCTACACCTTC.

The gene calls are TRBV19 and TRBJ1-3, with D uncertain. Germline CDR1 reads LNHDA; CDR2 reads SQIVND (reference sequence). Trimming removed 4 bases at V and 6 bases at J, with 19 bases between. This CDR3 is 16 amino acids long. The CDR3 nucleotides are TGTGCCAGTAGTACCCGGCACGGAGCGATGCCAAACACCATATATTTT. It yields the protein CASSTRHGAMPNTIYF.

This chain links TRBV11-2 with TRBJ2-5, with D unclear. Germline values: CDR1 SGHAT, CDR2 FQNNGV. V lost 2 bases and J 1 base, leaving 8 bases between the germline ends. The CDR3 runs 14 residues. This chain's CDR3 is CASSLTEIQETQYF. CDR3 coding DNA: TGTGCCAGCAGCTTAACAGAAATCCAAGAGACCCAGTACTTC.

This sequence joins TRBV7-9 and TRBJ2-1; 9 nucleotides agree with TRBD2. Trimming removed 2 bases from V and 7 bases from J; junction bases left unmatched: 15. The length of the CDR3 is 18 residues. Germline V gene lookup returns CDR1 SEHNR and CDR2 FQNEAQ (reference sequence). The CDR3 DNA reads TGTGCCAGCAGCTTAAGCCTGGCTAGCGGGATTATTGGGAATGAGCAGTTCTTC. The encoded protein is CASSLSLASGIIGNEQFF.

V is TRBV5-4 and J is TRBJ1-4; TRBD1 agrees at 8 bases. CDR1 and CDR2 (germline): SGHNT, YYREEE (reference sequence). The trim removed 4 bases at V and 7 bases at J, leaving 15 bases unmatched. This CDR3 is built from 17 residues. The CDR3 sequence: CASSHLTSGGSGEKLFF. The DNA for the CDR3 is TGTGCCAGCAGCCATCTTACCTCAGGGGGCAGCGGTGAAAAACTGTTTTTT.

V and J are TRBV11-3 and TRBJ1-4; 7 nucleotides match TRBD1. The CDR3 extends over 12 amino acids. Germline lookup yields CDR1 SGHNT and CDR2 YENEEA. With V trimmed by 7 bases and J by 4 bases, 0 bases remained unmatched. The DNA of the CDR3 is TGTGCCAGCAACAGGGGTAATGAAAAACTGTTTTTT. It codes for CASNRGNEKLFF.

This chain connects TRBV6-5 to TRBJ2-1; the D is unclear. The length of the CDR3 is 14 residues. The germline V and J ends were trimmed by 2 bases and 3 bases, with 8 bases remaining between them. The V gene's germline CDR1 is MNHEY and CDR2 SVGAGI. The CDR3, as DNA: TGTGCCAGCAGTTACAATCAGAACTACAATGAGCAGTTCTTC. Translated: CASSYNQNYNEQFF.

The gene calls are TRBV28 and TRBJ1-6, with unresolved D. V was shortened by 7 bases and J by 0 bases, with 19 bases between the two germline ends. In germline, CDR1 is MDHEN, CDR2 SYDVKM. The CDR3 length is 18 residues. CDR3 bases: TGTGCCAGCACAGGTCCAGAAAACACGAGCTCCTATAATTCACCCCTCCACTTT. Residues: CASTGPENTSSYNSPLHF.

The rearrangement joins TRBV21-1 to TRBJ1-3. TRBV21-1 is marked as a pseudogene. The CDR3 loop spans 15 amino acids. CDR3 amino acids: CASGREGNPGNTIYF. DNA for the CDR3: TGTGCCAGCGGGAGGGAGGGAAACCCTGGAAACACCATATATTTT.

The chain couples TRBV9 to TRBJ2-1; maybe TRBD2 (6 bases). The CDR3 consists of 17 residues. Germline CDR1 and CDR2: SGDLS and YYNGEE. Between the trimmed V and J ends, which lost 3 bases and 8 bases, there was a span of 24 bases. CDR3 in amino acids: CASSAGRLRSRNDEQFF. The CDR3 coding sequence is TGTGCCAGCAGCGCTGGGAGGTTGAGGAGCCGAAATGATGAGCAGTTCTTC.

The CDR3 sequence: CASSSGSSGITNREQYF. In DNA form, the CDR3 reads TGTGCCAGCAGCTCAGGGTCGTCTGGGATAACGAATCGCGAGCAGTACTTC. The chain is built from TRBV11-3 and TRBJ2-7, with D possibly being TRBD1 (5 bases). The CDR3 extends over 17 amino acids. Trimming stripped 4 bases from V and 6 bases from J, with 25 bases between. Germline-derived CDR1 and CDR2 are SGHNT and YENEEA. Complete variable domain (other parts from reference TRBV11-3 and TRBJ2-7): EAGVVQSPRYKIIEKKQPVAFWCNPISGHNTLYWYLQNLGQGPELLIRYENEEAVDDSQLPKDRFSAERLKGVDSTLKIQPAELGDSAVYLCASSSGSSGITNREQYFGPGTRLTVT.

CDR3 residues: CASSYGTGPAFF. The CDR3 DNA is TGTGCCAGCAGTTACGGGACAGGGCCAGCTTTCTTT. The chain carries TRBV6-5 and TRBJ1-1; 9 bases match TRBD1. CDR1 is MNHEY and CDR2 is SVGAGI in the germline V gene. The CDR3 loop spans 12 amino acids. V lost 2 bases, J lost 10 bases, and 2 bases stayed unmatched.

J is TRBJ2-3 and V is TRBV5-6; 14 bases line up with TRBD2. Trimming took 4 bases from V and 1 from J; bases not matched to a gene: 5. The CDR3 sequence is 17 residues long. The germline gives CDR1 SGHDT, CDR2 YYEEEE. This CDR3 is CASSPGLAGVGTDTQYF. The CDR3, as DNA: TGTGCCAGCAGCCCGGGACTAGCGGGGGTAGGCACAGATACGCAGTATTTT.

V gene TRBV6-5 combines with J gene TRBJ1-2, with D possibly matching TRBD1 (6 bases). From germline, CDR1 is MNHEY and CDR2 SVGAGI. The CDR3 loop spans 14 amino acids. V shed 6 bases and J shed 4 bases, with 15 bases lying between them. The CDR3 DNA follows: TGTGCCAGCAGCCCCGCAAGGGGGTCCTATGGCTACACCTTC. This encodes CASSPARGSYGYTF.

CDR3 nucleotides: TGTGCCAGCAGCGGGACAGGGGGCATGAACACTGAAGCTTTCTTT. This encodes CASSGTGGMNTEAFF. V gene TRBV5-6 combines with J gene TRBJ1-1; TRBD1 agrees at 12 bases. The CDR3 loop spans 15 amino acids. J gave up 0 bases and V 4 bases, and 1 base lay outside the gene matches. The germline V gene encodes CDR1 SGHDT and CDR2 YYEEEE.

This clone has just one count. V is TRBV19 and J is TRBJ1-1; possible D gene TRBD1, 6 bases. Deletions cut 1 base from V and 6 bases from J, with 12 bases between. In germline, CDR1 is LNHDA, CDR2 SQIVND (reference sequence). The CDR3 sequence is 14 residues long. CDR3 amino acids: CASSIVGGSSEAFF. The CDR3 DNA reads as TGTGCCAGTAGTATAGTAGGGGGTAGTTCTGAAGCTTTCTTT.